Below are 17 T cell receptor beta chains sequenced from a single sample in a study of Ad26.COV2.S vaccination and SARS-CoV-2 variants. The treatment was: over 15 received Ad26.COV2.S at low or high dose, single or two shots; a few received placebo; per-sample allocation not given. On day 63 after the first injection, vaccine and placebo recipients gave samples. TCRdb's copy holds only in-frame clones and misses some; the assay was immunoSEQ multiplex PCR. The sample yields over 350,000 clones, 70% to 90% seen once. Source: peripheral blood, taken in a trial of Ad26.COV2.S vaccine versus placebo. The receptors come from a person between 18 and 65 years old who received the Ad26.COV2.S COVID-19 vaccine or a placebo.

The chain joins TRBV3-1 (or the pseudogene TRBV3-2) to TRBJ2-5; 10 nucleotides agree with TRBD1. V lost 4 bases and J lost 5; bases outside the gene matches: 7. This CDR3 is 15 amino acids long. The germline gives CDR1 LGHDT, CDR2 YNNKEL (reference sequence). CDR3 sequence (DNA): TGTGCCAGCAGCCCGACAGGGGGCCAGGGTGAGACCCAGTACTTC. Translation gives CASSPTGGQGETQYF.

The chain has TRBV2 and TRBJ1-1; D is uncertain. CDR1 is SNHLY and CDR2 is FYNNEI in the germline V gene. The CDR3 covers 12 residues. Trimming pared 5 bases from V and 5 bases from J, leaving 9 bases between. The CDR3 spells CASSPRGTEAFF. The CDR3 bases are TGTGCCAGCAGTCCTAGAGGGACTGAAGCTTTCTTT.

The rearrangement uses TRBV3-1 (or the pseudogene TRBV3-2) and TRBJ2-5, with D hard to call. Germline V lookup: CDR1 LGHDT, CDR2 YNNKEL (reference sequence). This CDR3 contains 16 residues. Trimming shortened V by 4 bases and J by 5 bases, and 20 bases separated the two germline ends. The CDR3: CASSPRPTSRRETQYF. The CDR3, as DNA: TGTGCCAGCAGCCCCCGACCGACGTCCCGGCGGGAGACCCAGTACTTC.

The chain links TRBV30 to TRBJ1-2, with 7 bases aligning to TRBD1. V was clipped by 3 bases and J by 4 bases; unmatched bases: 17. Germline V gene sequence: CDR1 GTSNPN, CDR2 SVGIG (reference sequence). CDR3 length equals 17 residues. The CDR3 region is CAWRDPGRDRVGYGYTF. CDR3 DNA sequence: TGTGCCTGGAGGGACCCGGGGAGAGACAGGGTTGGCTATGGCTACACCTTC.

This clone was seen a single time. The genes are TRBV30 and TRBJ1-1, with unresolved D. CDR3 length equals 11 residues. V was shortened by 2 bases and J by 6 bases, with 7 bases between the two germline ends. Germline loops: CDR1 GTSNPN, CDR2 SVGIG (reference sequence). The CDR3 loop reads CAWSFGSEAFF. The DNA of the CDR3 is TGTGCCTGGAGTTTCGGGTCTGAAGCTTTCTTT.

This sequence joins TRBV5-1 and TRBJ2-1, with D perhaps TRBD2 (6 bases). CDR1 and CDR2 from the germline V gene are SGHRS and YFSETQ. V gave up 2 bases and J gave up 5 bases, with 17 bases separating them. This CDR3 has 16 residues. The CDR3 nucleotides are TGCGCCAGCAGCTTTCCCGGGACTGCCTACAACAATGAGCAGTTCTTC. Encoded protein: CASSFPGTAYNNEQFF.

The chain couples TRBV28 to TRBJ1-2; TRBD1 aligns across 7 bases. The trim removed 6 bases at V and 4 bases at J, leaving 2 bases unmatched. Germline V gene data show CDR1 as MDHEN and CDR2 as SYDVKM. The CDR3 totals 12 residues. CDR3 in amino acids: CASRQGSYGYTF. CDR3 in DNA: TGTGCCAGCAGACAGGGGAGCTATGGCTACACCTTC.

The chain links TRBV7-2 to TRBJ1-1; 7 bases map to TRBD1. The CDR3 is 15 amino acids. With 4 bases clipped from V and 0 bases from J, the junction kept 5 bases outside the gene matches. Germline-derived CDR1 and CDR2 are SGHTA and FQGNSA. The CDR3 region is CASSSGGILNTEAFF. DNA of the CDR3: TGTGCCAGCAGCTCAGGGGGAATTCTGAACACTGAAGCTTTCTTT.

The genes are TRBV10-1 and TRBJ1-5; D unclear. This CDR3 is 13 amino acids long. Looked up from germline, CDR1 is WNHNN and CDR2 is SYGVQD (reference sequence). Trimming removed 4 bases from V and 11 bases from J, with 15 bases in between. The CDR3 sequence is CASSGHSSTAQHF. CDR3 bases: TGCGCCAGCAGTGGGCACAGTTCAACGGCCCAGCATTTT.

The V and J genes are TRBV7-9 and TRBJ2-1; a possible D gene is TRBD1 (5 bases). The germline V gene has CDR1 SEHNR and CDR2 FQNEAQ (reference sequence). The CDR3 consists of 15 residues. V was cut by 0 bases and J by 5 bases, with 11 bases left in between. The DNA of the CDR3 is TGTGCCAGCAGCTTAGCGGCGACAGTCAACAATGAGCAGTTCTTC. It specifies CASSLAATVNNEQFF. Full variable domain (missing parts from reference TRBV7-9 and TRBJ2-1): DTGVSQNPRHKITKRGQNVTFRCDPISEHNRLYWYRQTLGQGPEFLTYFQNEAQLEKSRLLSDRFSAERPKGSFSTLEIQRTEQGDSAMYLCASSLAATVNNEQFFGPGTRLTVL.

The rearrangement uses TRBV4-1 and TRBJ1-1, with TRBD1 matching over 7 bases. Germline CDR1 MGHRA, CDR2 YSYEKL. V shed 5 bases and J 4 bases; nucleotides not matched to a gene: 10. The CDR3 runs 15 residues. The CDR3: CASSERQGSVTEAFF. Written as DNA, the CDR3 is TGCGCCAGCAGCGAGAGACAGGGTTCGGTCACTGAAGCTTTCTTT.

The chain recombines TRBV9 with TRBJ2-1; D might be TRBD2 (6 bases). Germline lookup yields CDR1 SGDLS and CDR2 YYNGEE. The CDR3 covers 14 residues. V was trimmed by 4 bases and J by 0 bases, leaving 8 bases between them. The CDR3 reads CASSFGSSYNEQFF. CDR3 in DNA: TGTGCCAGCAGCTTCGGGAGCTCCTACAATGAGCAGTTCTTC.

This clone occurred once. The chain links TRBV7-9 to TRBJ2-1; D is undetermined. Per the germline V gene, CDR1 is SEHNR and CDR2 is FQNEAQ (reference sequence). V was clipped by 5 bases and J by 0 bases, with 14 bases between them. The CDR3 covers 16 residues. The CDR3 nucleotides are TGTGCCAGCAGCAAGAGACCCCGAAGCTCCTACAATGAGCAGTTCTTC. It encodes CASSKRPRSSYNEQFF.

A single count supports this clone. The rearrangement uses TRBV20-1 and TRBJ1-3, with D perhaps TRBD1 (6 bases). Germline V CDR1 and CDR2: DFQATT, SNEGSKA (reference sequence). This CDR3 is 14 amino acids long. The V end was cut by 3 bases, the J end by 0 bases, with 9 bases between. CDR3 amino acids: CSASRDTSGNTIYF. CDR3 in DNA: TGCAGTGCTAGTCGGGACACCTCTGGAAACACCATATATTTT.

V and J are TRBV2 and TRBJ1-2, with a weak D call TRBD1 (5 bases). Germline CDR1 reads SNHLY; CDR2 reads FYNNEI. This CDR3 has 13 amino acids. Deletions cut 6 bases from V and 2 bases from J, with 10 bases between. The CDR3 sequence: CASSVGENYGYTF. The CDR3 region has the DNA TGTGCCAGCAGCGTAGGGGAGAACTATGGCTACACCTTC.

To note about this clone: Within the sample, other DNA sequences also encode this same CDR3. This sequence joins TRBV9 and TRBJ1-3; D ambiguous. V was trimmed by 0 bases and J by 1 base, leaving 2 bases between them. The CDR3 has 13 amino acids. Germline CDR1 and CDR2: SGDLS and YYNGEE. Here the CDR3 reads CASSVDSGNTIYF. The CDR3 DNA reads TGTGCCAGCAGCGTAGATTCTGGAAACACCATATATTTT.

The CDR3 is CASSEFTGRYSNQPQHF. The DNA of the CDR3 is TGTGCCAGCAGTGAGTTTACAGGGCGTTATAGCAATCAGCCCCAGCATTTT. The rearrangement joins TRBV6-1 to TRBJ1-5; a weak D match, TRBD1 (6 bases). The CDR3 consists of 17 residues. Trimming pared 3 bases from V and 0 bases from J, leaving 15 bases between. In germline, CDR1 is MNHNS, CDR2 SASEGT.